This entry concerns a single TCR beta chain. Antigen specificity is unknown. TCRdb redid the calling of the RT-PCR reads with MiXCR, one entry per CDR3 protein. This table has around 650,000 distinct CDR3 sequences, roughly 14% appearing once. This sample is drawn from a study of response to subunit inactivated influenza vaccine. V lost 3 bases and J 0 bases, leaving 10 bases between the germline ends. The CDR3 runs to 15 residues. Germline loops: CDR1 LNHNV, CDR2 YYDKDF (reference sequence). General study results and limits: With each seasonal influenza vaccination, the authors suggested, few new T cells are recruited.

The chain couples TRBV15 to TRBJ2-3; D gene ambiguous. This specimen consisted of PBMCs from blood, obtained approximately 13 days after vaccination. This sequence originates from a man between 50 and 59 years old who received an inactivated influenza vaccine. CDR3 sequence: CATSSNSYSTDTQYF. The CDR3 DNA reads as TGTGCCACCAGCAGTAACAGCTATAGCACAGATACGCAGTATTTT.